The rows below give T cell receptor beta chains drawn from one sample of a study of blood T cell repertoires in COVID-19. Assay used: immunoSEQ multiplex PCR; TCRdb lists only in-frame clones, some missing. Among 110,000 or so clones listed, approximately 84% were seen once. The specimen sequenced was peripheral blood. The origin of the receptors is a middle-aged woman with acute or convalescent COVID-19. Each CDR3 is given with its conserved first and last residue. A D gene is named only where the DNA matches it firmly. Not all rows give a size; the values are once, few, many and, for expanded clones, a class.

d_call j_call v_call clone_size cdr3_nt cdr3_aa
TRBD1 TRBJ2-1 TRBV11-2 once TGTGCCAGCAGCTTAGAAGGGGGCGTAAGCAATGAGCAGTTCTTC CASSLEGGVSNEQFF
NA TRBJ2-1 TRBV15 NA TGTGCCACCAGCAGAGATCTGGAGGTCTACAATGAGCAGTTCTTC CATSRDLEVYNEQFF
TRBD1 TRBJ1-6 TRBV10-3 NA TGTGCCATCAGTGAGACAGGAACGGGGACAGGGTTTAGTTCACCCCTCCACTTT CAISETGTGTGFSSPLHF
TRBD2 TRBJ2-1 TRBV27 NA TGTGCCAGCAGCTCTCCCCGGACTAGCGGGGGGGCCTCTGAGCAGTTCTTC CASSSPRTSGGASEQFF
TRBD1 TRBJ1-2 TRBV27 NA TGTGCCAGCAGTTACCCGACAGGGGCGCACTATGGCTACACCTTC CASSYPTGAHYGYTF
TRBD1 TRBJ1-2 TRBV30 NA TGTGCCTGGAACAGACAGGGAAACTATGGCTACACCTTC CAWNRQGNYGYTF
TRBD1 TRBJ1-2 TRBV5-4 once TGTGCCAGCAGCTACCGGGACAGGGAAGCTGGCTACACCTTC CASSYRDREAGYTF
NA TRBJ1-1 TRBV9 NA TGTGCCAGCAGCGTAGATCCGCGGGGCTTGAACACTGAAGCTTTCTTT CASSVDPRGLNTEAFF
NA TRBJ1-1 TRBV11-2 NA TGTGCCAGCAGCTCACACATGAACACTGAAGCTTTCTTT CASSSHMNTEAFF
NA TRBJ2-4 TRBV9 NA TGTGCCAGCAGCGCGGGGTCCCTTAGGGGGAACATTCAGTACTTC CASSAGSLRGNIQYF
NA TRBJ1-4 TRBV12-3/TRBV12-4 NA TGTGCCAGCAGTTTAGGAAGGAGAGAAAAACTGTTTTTT CASSLGRREKLFF
TRBD1 TRBJ1-3 TRBV2 NA TGTGCCAGCACTAAGACAGGGAACAGTCTTGGAAACACCATATATTTT CASTKTGNSLGNTIYF
NA TRBJ1-2 TRBV5-1 few TGCGCCAGCAGCAACCAACAGTATTATGGCTACACCTTC CASSNQQYYGYTF
TRBD1 TRBJ1-2 TRBV5-6 NA TGTGCCAGCAGCTTTCCCAGGGGGCATCCCCTATGGTATGGCTACACCTTC CASSFPRGHPLWYGYTF
NA TRBJ1-1 TRBV19 NA TGTGCCAGTCGACCAGGGGAGAACACTGAAGCTTTCTTT CASRPGENTEAFF
TRBD2 TRBJ2-1 TRBV7-6 NA TGTGCCAGCAGCTTAGTTCCCGGACTAGCGGGGGAACATAACCAGTTCTTC CASSLVPGLAGEHNQFF
NA TRBJ2-1 TRBV5-1 NA TGCGCCAGCAGCAAGGACAGAAGCTACAATGAGCAGTTCTTC CASSKDRSYNEQFF
NA TRBJ1-1 TRBV4-1 NA TGCGCCAGCAGCCAGAGAGTCCAGGTAGGAGGGAACACTGAAGCTTTCTTT CASSQRVQVGGNTEAFF
NA TRBJ2-6 TRBV11-2 NA TGTGCCAGCAGCCCCCGGTATAGCCGCTCTGGGGCCAACGTCCTGACTTTC CASSPRYSRSGANVLTF
TRBD1 TRBJ2-1 TRBV5-4 NA TGTGCCAGCAGCCCAGGACAGGCCGGTCGGCATGAGCAGTTCTTC CASSPGQAGRHEQFF
NA TRBJ1-2 TRBV4-3 few TGCGCCAGCAGCCAAGATCAGAGGGTTCATGGCTACACCTTC CASSQDQRVHGYTF
NA TRBJ1-1 TRBV11-2 NA TGTGCCAGCAGCACCGAGCGGGGGAACACTGAAGCTTTCTTT CASSTERGNTEAFF
NA TRBJ1-1 TRBV3-1/TRBV3-2 NA TGTGCCAGCAGCCCGGGACATCTCATGAACACTGAAGCTTTCTTT CASSPGHLMNTEAFF
NA TRBJ2-1 TRBV27 NA TGTGCCAGCAGTTCTCTAGATCTGTTTTACAATGAGCAGTTCTTC CASSSLDLFYNEQFF
TRBD1 TRBJ2-7 TRBV7-9 NA TGTGCCAGCAGCCCCGGGACAGGGCCCTCCTACGAGCAGTACTTC CASSPGTGPSYEQYF
NA TRBJ1-3 TRBV10-1 many TGCGCCAGCAGCGGTCCCGGAAACACCATATATTTT CASSGPGNTIYF
NA TRBJ2-7 TRBV12-3/TRBV12-4 NA TGTGCCAGCAGTCCCACGAACGGGGGCGAGCAGTACTTC CASSPTNGGEQYF
NA TRBJ2-7 TRBV5-1 once TGCGCCAGCAGCCCCAGACAGTTAGGGGTGAGCGAGCAGTACTTC CASSPRQLGVSEQYF
TRBD1 TRBJ2-7 TRBV29-1 NA TGCAGCGTTTCCGGGACAGGGAGCGAGCAGTACTTC CSVSGTGSEQYF
TRBD2 TRBJ2-2 TRBV10-3 NA TGTGCCATCAGCACGGGACTAGCGGGGGGGCCGGACACCGGGGAGCTGTTTTTT CAISTGLAGGPDTGELFF
NA TRBJ1-4 TRBV25-1 NA TGTGCCAGCAGTGATCCCCGCGTGGGTCACTCGGGGGAAAAACTGTTTTTT CASSDPRVGHSGEKLFF
TRBD1 TRBJ1-2 TRBV5-6 NA TGTGCCAGCAGCCGACAGGGGGGTAACTATGGCTACACCTTC CASSRQGGNYGYTF
NA TRBJ1-5 TRBV5-1 NA TGCGCCAGCAGCCCCGGTGGACAGCCAAATCAGCCCCAGCATTTT CASSPGGQPNQPQHF
NA TRBJ2-7 TRBV7-2 NA TGTGCCAGCAGCCTTCAGGGGCTGCTCAGCTACGAGCAGTACTTC CASSLQGLLSYEQYF
NA TRBJ1-5 TRBV5-1 once TGCGCCAGCTCACGGGGGGACCCCAATCAGCCCCAGCATTTT CASSRGDPNQPQHF
TRBD1 TRBJ2-1 TRBV2 once TGTGCCAGCAGACGCACAGGGGGCGGACACAATGAGCAGTTCTTC CASRRTGGGHNEQFF
NA TRBJ2-3 TRBV2 NA TGTGCCAGCAGAGTAGATACAGATACGCAGTATTTT CASRVDTDTQYF